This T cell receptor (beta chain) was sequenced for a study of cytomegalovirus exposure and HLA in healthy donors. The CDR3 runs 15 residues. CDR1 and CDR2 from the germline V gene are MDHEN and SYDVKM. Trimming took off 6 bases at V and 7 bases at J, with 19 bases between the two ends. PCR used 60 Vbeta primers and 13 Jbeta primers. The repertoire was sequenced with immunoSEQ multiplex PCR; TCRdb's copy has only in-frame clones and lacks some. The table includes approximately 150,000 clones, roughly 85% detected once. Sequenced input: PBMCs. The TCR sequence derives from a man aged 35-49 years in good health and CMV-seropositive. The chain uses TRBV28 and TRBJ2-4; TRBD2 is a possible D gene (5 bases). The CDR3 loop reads CASSPDLPRGNIQYF. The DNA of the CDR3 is TGTGCCAGCAGCCCGGATCTTCCAAGAGGGAACATTCAGTACTTC.